The 17 T cell receptor beta chains in this list originate from one sample, sequenced in a study of blood T cell repertoires in COVID-19. Produced via immunoSEQ multiplex PCR; TCRdb's table is partial and in-frame only. The table includes around 300,000 clones, just under 90% detected once. What was sequenced was peripheral blood. The receptors were sampled from a woman aged 40 to 55 with acute or convalescent COVID-19.

V and J are TRBV15 and TRBJ2-3, with 13 bases lining up with TRBD2. Germline V lookup: CDR1 LNHNV, CDR2 YYDKDF (reference sequence). Trimming took 7 bases from V and 2 from J; bases not matched to a gene: 6. CDR3 length equals 16 residues. CDR3 protein: CATTPGLAGITDTQYF. The CDR3, as DNA: TGTGCCACCACTCCGGGACTAGCGGGGATCACAGATACGCAGTATTTT.

This chain uses TRBV19 with TRBJ1-5; 8 bases align to TRBD1. The CDR3 is 15 amino acids. Germline-derived CDR1 and CDR2 are LNHDA and SQIVND (reference sequence). Germline trimming cut 4 bases from V and 2 bases from J; bases unmatched to any gene: 4. The CDR3 bases are TGTGCCAGTAGTAAGGACAGGGAAGGCAATCAGCCCCAGCATTTT. This codes for CASSKDREGNQPQHF.

This sequence joins TRBV6-5 and TRBJ1-2, with 7 bases fitting TRBD1. Per the germline V gene, CDR1 is MNHEY and CDR2 is SVGAGI. Losses at the gene ends were 2 bases for V and 6 bases for J; bases not matched to a gene: 9. This CDR3 spans 15 amino acids. This CDR3 is CASSYAEGASNGYTF. CDR3 nucleotides: TGTGCCAGCAGTTACGCGGAGGGGGCTTCTAATGGCTACACCTTC.

This clone appeared a single time. This sequence joins TRBV7-8 and TRBJ1-5; TRBD1 might be the D (5 bases). Trimming took 4 bases from V and 0 from J, leaving 10 bases between them. Germline V lookup: CDR1 SGHVS, CDR2 FQNEAQ. This CDR3 spans 15 amino acids. This CDR3 reads CASSSTDNSNQPQHF. Here the CDR3 DNA reads TGTGCCAGCAGCTCGACAGACAATAGCAATCAGCCCCAGCATTTT.

V gene TRBV4-1 combines with J gene TRBJ2-3; D gene ambiguous. The CDR3 runs to 15 residues. Germline loops: CDR1 MGHRA, CDR2 YSYEKL. Trimming took off 8 bases at V and 3 bases at J, with 18 bases between the two ends. CDR3: CASSPTTSATDTQYF. CDR3 DNA sequence: TGCGCCAGCTCCCCAACGACATCGGCGACAGATACGCAGTATTTT.

The chain carries TRBV19 and TRBJ2-1, with 11 bases identical to TRBD1. V gave up 9 bases and J gave up 7 bases; unmatched junction bases: 8. This CDR3 comprises 14 residues. Germline lookup yields CDR1 LNHDA and CDR2 SQIVND (reference sequence). The CDR3 protein is CASCGQGARNEQFF. The DNA for the CDR3 is TGTGCCAGCTGCGGACAGGGGGCTCGGAATGAGCAGTTCTTC.

The gene calls are TRBV6-5 and TRBJ1-2; D may be TRBD1 (5 bases). Looked up from germline, CDR1 is MNHEY and CDR2 is SVGAGI. The CDR3 sequence is 13 residues long. The germline V and J ends were trimmed by 2 bases and 8 bases, with 12 bases remaining between them. The CDR3 DNA sequence: TGTGCCAGCAGTTACGATCCAGGGCGAGGCTACACCTTC. Translating it yields CASSYDPGRGYTF.

The V and J genes are TRBV4-1 and TRBJ2-3; D gene unclear. This CDR3 has 15 residues. V lost 0 bases and J 0 bases, leaving 7 bases between the germline ends. Germline V CDR1 and CDR2: MGHRA, YSYEKL. CDR3: CASSQDVASTDTQYF. The CDR3 DNA sequence: TGCGCCAGCAGCCAAGATGTGGCTAGCACAGATACGCAGTATTTT.

The rearrangement joins TRBV6-1 to TRBJ2-1; TRBD1 might be the D (5 bases). Looked up from germline, CDR1 is MNHNS and CDR2 is SASEGT. The CDR3 runs to 15 residues. V lost 3 bases and J 7 bases, leaving 16 bases between the germline ends. The CDR3 DNA reads as TGTGCCAGCAGTGAGGGCAGGGTTGCCTCTAATGAGCAGTTCTTC. Its translation is CASSEGRVASNEQFF.

This chain joins TRBV6-1 and TRBJ1-4; tentatively, D is TRBD1 (6 bases). Trimming cost V 2 bases and J 4 bases, with 11 bases left between them. The CDR3 runs to 15 residues. CDR1 is MNHNS, CDR2 SASEGT, per germline. CDR3 in DNA: TGTGCCAGCAGTGAATGGAGGGGGGGTAATGAAAAACTGTTTTTT. Amino acid sequence: CASSEWRGGNEKLFF.

The J gene is TRBJ1-5, the V gene TRBV5-5, with TRBD1 matching 7 bases. This CDR3 has 14 residues. Trimming at V came to 4 bases and at J to 9 bases, leaving 10 bases not matched to a gene. The V gene's germline CDR1 is SGHKS and CDR2 YYEKEE (reference sequence). The CDR3 region has the DNA TGTGCCAGCAGCCTAAGGCTACAGGGGAGGCCCCAGCATTTT. Translated, it gives CASSLRLQGRPQHF. The entire variable domain, with the rest obtained from reference TRBV5-5 and TRBJ1-5, is as follows: DAGVTQSPTHLIKTRGQQVTLRCSPISGHKSVSWYQQVLGQGPQFIFQYYEKEERGRGNFPDRFSARQFPNYSSELNVNALLLGDSALYLCASSLRLQGRPQHFGDGTRLSIL.

This chain links TRBV12-3 or TRBV12-4 with TRBJ1-2; 9 positions match TRBD1. The junction had 2 bases not matched to a gene; V was cut back by 2 bases and J by 7 bases. CDR3 length: 13 amino acids. The CDR3 region has the DNA TGTGCCAGCAGTTTAACAGGGGGCGGTGGCTACACCTTC. As protein: CASSLTGGGGYTF.

The chain has TRBV27 and TRBJ1-6; no clear D. Germline CDR1 MNHEY, CDR2 SMNVEV (reference sequence). V was pared by 8 bases and J by 4 bases, with 15 bases between. This CDR3 spans 15 amino acids. The CDR3 nucleotides are TGTGCCAGCTCCCCCATCGGGAATTATAATTCACCCCTCCACTTT. Encoded protein: CASSPIGNYNSPLHF.

This sequence joins TRBV2 and TRBJ2-5; D remains unclear. Germline V gene data show CDR1 as SNHLY and CDR2 as FYNNEI. This CDR3 comprises 18 residues. The V gene lost 0 bases and the J gene lost 5 bases, with 22 bases spanning the gap. The CDR3 coding sequence is TGTGCCAGCAGTGAAGCGGCGGTGCGGCTAGGATTGCGGGAGACCCAGTACTTC. It encodes CASSEAAVRLGLRETQYF.

This clone was picked up one time. The chain combines TRBV24-1 with TRBJ2-1; 8 bases line up with TRBD1. The ends lost 10 bases at V and 2 bases at J; junction bases unmatched: 6. The V gene's germline CDR1 is KGHDR and CDR2 SFDVKD. The CDR3 runs 14 residues. CDR3 in amino acids: CATSPGQAYNEQFF. In DNA, the CDR3 is TGTGCCACATCGCCGGGACAGGCCTACAATGAGCAGTTCTTC.

The J gene is TRBJ2-7, the V gene TRBV11-2; tentative D call: TRBD1 (6 bases). With 1 base removed from V and 3 bases from J, the gap between germline ends came to 7 bases. This CDR3 comprises 13 residues. Germline CDR1 and CDR2: SGHAT and FQNNGV. The CDR3: CASSLGTVYEQYV. The DNA for the CDR3 is TGTGCCAGCAGCTTAGGGACAGTCTACGAGCAGTACGTC.

This clone occurred once. The genes are TRBV4-1 and TRBJ1-1, with TRBD1 matching 8 bases. Germline lookup yields CDR1 MGHRA and CDR2 YSYEKL. The CDR3 contains 15 residues. J lost 3 bases, V lost 3 bases, and 6 bases had no gene match. For the CDR3, the DNA is TGCGCCAGCAGCCATCTGGGACAGGAGGACACTGAAGCTTTCTTT. Amino acid sequence: CASSHLGQEDTEAFF.